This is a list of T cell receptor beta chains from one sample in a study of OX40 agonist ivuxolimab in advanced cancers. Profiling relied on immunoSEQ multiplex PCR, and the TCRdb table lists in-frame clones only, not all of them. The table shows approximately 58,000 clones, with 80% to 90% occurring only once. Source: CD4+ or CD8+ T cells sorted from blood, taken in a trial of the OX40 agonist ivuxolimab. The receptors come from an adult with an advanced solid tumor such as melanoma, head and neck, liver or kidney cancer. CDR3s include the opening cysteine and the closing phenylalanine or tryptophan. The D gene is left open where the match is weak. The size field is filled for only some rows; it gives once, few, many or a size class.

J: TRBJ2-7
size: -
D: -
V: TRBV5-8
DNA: TGTGCCAGCAGCCGGAGGACGGGTGTGGCCGAGCAGTACTTC
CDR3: CASSRRTGVAEQYF

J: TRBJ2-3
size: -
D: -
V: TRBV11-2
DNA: TGTGCCAGCAACCGGGGAGGCACAGATACGCAGTATTTT
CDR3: CASNRGGTDTQYF

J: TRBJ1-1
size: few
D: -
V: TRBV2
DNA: TGTGCCAGCAGAGAGGGACATTCGAACACTGAAGCTTTCTTT
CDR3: CASREGHSNTEAFF

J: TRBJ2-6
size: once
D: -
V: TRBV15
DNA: TGTGCCACCAGCGCAGGCTTCTCTGGGGCCAACGTCCTGACTTTC
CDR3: CATSAGFSGANVLTF

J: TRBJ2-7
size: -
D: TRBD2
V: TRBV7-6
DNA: TGTGCCAGCAGCTTAACTAGCGGGGGCTCCTACGAGCAGTACTTC
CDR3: CASSLTSGGSYEQYF

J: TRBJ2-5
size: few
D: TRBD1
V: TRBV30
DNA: TGTGCCTGGAGTGGTGGACAGGCCTCTATGGGGACCCAGTACTTC
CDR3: CAWSGGQASMGTQYF

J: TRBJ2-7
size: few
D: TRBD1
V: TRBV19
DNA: TGTGCCAGTCGACCGGGACAGGGTGACGAGCAGTACTTC
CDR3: CASRPGQGDEQYF

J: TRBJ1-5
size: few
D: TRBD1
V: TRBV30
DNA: TGTGCCTGGGACCACAGGGGGCATTTTAATCGGCCCCAGCATTTT
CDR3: CAWDHRGHFNRPQHF

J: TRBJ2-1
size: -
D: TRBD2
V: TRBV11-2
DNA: TGTGCCAGCTCCTCCCAGCGGGAGGACATTGAGCAGTTCTTC
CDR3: CASSSQREDIEQFF

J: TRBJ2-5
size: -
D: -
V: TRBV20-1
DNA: TGCAGTGCTAGGACAGTAGAGACCCAGTACTTC
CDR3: CSARTVETQYF

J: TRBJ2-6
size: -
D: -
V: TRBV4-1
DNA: TGCGCCAGCAGCCCCCACCGGACGGGCATCGACCCTGGGGCCAACGTCCTGACTTTC
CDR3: CASSPHRTGIDPGANVLTF

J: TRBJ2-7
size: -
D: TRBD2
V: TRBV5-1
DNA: TGCGCCAGCGCCCGGACTAGCGGATCCTACGAGCAGTACTTC
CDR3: CASARTSGSYEQYF

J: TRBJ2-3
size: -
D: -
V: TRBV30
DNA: TGTGCCTGGAGTTCCGGGGGAGATACGCAGTATTTT
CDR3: CAWSSGGDTQYF

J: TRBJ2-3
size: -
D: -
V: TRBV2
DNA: TGTGCCAGCAGTGCGGGTACTACGCAGTATTTT
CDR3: CASSAGTTQYF

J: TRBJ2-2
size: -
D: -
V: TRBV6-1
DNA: TGTGCCAGCATTACAGGACAGAAGAACACCGGGGAGCTGTTTTTT
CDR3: CASITGQKNTGELFF

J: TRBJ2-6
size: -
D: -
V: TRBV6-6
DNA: TGTGCCAGCAGTAGCTCAGGGTCTGGGGCCAACGTCCTGACTTTC
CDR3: CASSSSGSGANVLTF

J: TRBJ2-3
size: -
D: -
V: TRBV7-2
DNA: TGTGCCAGCACCCTTCAGGGGGGCCTAGAAGGGATTACGCAGTATTTT
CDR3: CASTLQGGLEGITQYF

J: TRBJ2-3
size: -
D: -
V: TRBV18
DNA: TGTGCCAGCTCAAGGGGAACGGGCACAGATACGCAGTATTTT
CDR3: CASSRGTGTDTQYF

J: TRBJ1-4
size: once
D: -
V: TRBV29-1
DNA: TGCAGCGCTGACCCGGACAGATACGGTGAAAAACTGTTTTTT
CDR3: CSADPDRYGEKLFF

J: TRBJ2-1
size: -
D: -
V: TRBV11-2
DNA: TGTGCCAGCAGCTGGTCCCGGGGCCAAGATGAGCAGTTCTTC
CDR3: CASSWSRGQDEQFF

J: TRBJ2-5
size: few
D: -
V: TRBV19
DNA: TGTGCCAGTAGTACCGGGGCCCAAGAGACCCAGTACTTC
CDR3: CASSTGAQETQYF

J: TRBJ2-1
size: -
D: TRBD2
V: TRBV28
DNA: TGTGCCAGCAGTTTATGGCGACTAGCGGCTGAGCAGTTCTTC
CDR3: CASSLWRLAAEQFF

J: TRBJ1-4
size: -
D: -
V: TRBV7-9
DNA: TGTGCCAGCAGCTTTATCGGGGTGGGGGAAAAACTGTTTTTT
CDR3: CASSFIGVGEKLFF

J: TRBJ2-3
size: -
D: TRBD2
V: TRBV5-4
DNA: TGTGCCAGCAGCATGGGTGCCGGGACTAGCGGGAGTTTATATACGCAGTATTTT
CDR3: CASSMGAGTSGSLYTQYF

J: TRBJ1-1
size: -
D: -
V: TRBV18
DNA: TGTGCCAGCTCACCCTCTTGGGGGTCGAACACTGAAGCTTTCTTT
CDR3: CASSPSWGSNTEAFF

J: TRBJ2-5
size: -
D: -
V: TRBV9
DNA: TGTGCCAGCAGCGTAGGGGTAGGGCCAGAGACCCAGTACTTC
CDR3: CASSVGVGPETQYF

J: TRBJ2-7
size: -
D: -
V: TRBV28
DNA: TGTGCCAGCAGTTTATGGACCGGACTCTACGAGCAGTACTTC
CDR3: CASSLWTGLYEQYF

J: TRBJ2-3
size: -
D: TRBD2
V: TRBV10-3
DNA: TGTGCCATCAGGGCGCGGGAGGGCACAGATACGCAGTATTTT
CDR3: CAIRAREGTDTQYF

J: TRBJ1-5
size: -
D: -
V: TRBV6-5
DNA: TGTGCCAGCAGTCCAGGACGCTCTTGGGGTCAGCCCCAGCATTTT
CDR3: CASSPGRSWGQPQHF

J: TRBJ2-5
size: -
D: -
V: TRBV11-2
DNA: TGTGCCAGCAGCTTAGGCCGGGAGACCCAGTACTTC
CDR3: CASSLGRETQYF

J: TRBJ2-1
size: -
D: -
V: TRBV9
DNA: TGTGCCAGCAGCGTGGGGCCCCTCCTAGATGAGCAGTTCTTC
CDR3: CASSVGPLLDEQFF

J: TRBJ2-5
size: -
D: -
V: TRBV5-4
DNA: TGTGCCAGCAGCCCGGGGACGGTCCAAGAGACCCAGTACTTC
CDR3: CASSPGTVQETQYF

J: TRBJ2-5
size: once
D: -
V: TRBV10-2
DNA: TGCGCCAGCAGTGCAGGGCAGCTCAAGTACCAAGAGACCCAGTACTTC
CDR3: CASSAGQLKYQETQYF

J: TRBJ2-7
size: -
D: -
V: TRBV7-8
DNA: TGTGCCAGCAGCTCAGACACCGTGGGGGGATACGAGCAGTACTTC
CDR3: CASSSDTVGGYEQYF

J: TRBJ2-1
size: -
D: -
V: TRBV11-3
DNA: TGTGCCAGCAGCTCCCGCCAGCGCGGGAAGTGGGATGAGCAGTTCTTC
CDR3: CASSSRQRGKWDEQFF

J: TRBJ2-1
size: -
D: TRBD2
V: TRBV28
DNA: TGTGCCAGCAGTCTCGGAGCGGGAGGGAGTGTCGAGCAGTTCTTC
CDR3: CASSLGAGGSVEQFF

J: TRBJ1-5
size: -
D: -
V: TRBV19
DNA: TGTGCCAGTAGTATCCTGACAGGCAATCAGCCCCAGCATTTT
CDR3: CASSILTGNQPQHF

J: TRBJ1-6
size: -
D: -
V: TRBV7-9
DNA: TGTGCCAGCAGCTCAAGAGGCGGGGATACAGATTCACCCCTCCACTTT
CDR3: CASSSRGGDTDSPLHF

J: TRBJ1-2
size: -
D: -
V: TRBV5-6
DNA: TGTGCCAGCAGCTTGGCCGGAGGCGGCTATGGCTACACCTTC
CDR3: CASSLAGGGYGYTF

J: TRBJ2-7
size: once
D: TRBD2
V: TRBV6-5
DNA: TGTGCCAGCAGAACTTCTAGCGGGAGGGGCTACGAGCAGTACTTC
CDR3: CASRTSSGRGYEQYF

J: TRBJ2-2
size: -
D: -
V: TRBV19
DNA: TGTGCCAGTAGTATCAGGCGCGAGAACACCGGGGAGCTGTTTTTT
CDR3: CASSIRRENTGELFF

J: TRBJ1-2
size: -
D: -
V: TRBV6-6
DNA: TGTGCCAGCAGTCCCCCGGGACCTACGGTCTATGGCTACACCTTC
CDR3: CASSPPGPTVYGYTF

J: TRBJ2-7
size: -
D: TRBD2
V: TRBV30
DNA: TGTGCCTGGAGTGAATGGGCCGGACTAGCGGGAGCGGGCGAGCAGTACTTC
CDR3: CAWSEWAGLAGAGEQYF

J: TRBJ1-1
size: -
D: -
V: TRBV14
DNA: TGTGCCAGCAGCCAACACCTGGACTCGTACAGGGCTTTCTTT
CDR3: CASSQHLDSYRAFF

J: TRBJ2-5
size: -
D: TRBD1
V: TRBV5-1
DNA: TGCGCCAGCAGCTCGGACAGGGCGGCAGAGACCCAGTACTTC
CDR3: CASSSDRAAETQYF

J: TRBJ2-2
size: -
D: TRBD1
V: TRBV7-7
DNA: TGTGCTAGCAGCCCGACAGGGGCTGTCGGGGAGCTGTTTTTT
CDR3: CASSPTGAVGELFF

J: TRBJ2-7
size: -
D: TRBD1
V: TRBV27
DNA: TGTGCCAGCAGTTTATCCAGGGGGCGTCATCTTCCTTACGAGCAGTACTTC
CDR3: CASSLSRGRHLPYEQYF